The clone carrying this T cell receptor (beta chain) was seen repeatedly, ten times or more. Its antigen is unknown. These data are taken from a study of T-cell reconstitution after alpha-beta-depleted transplantation in children. Study-level findings and limits: After transplant, at about two months, alpha-beta T cells were reportedly derived from several hundred expanded graft clones.

Germline V gene sequence: CDR1 SGHTA, CDR2 FQGNSA. This CDR3 contains 12 residues. Trimming took 2 bases from V and 3 from J, leaving 5 bases between them. Library preparation (for TCRbeta) was performed with unique molecular identifiers. TCRdb analysed the PCR reads with MiXCR anew, one entry per CDR3 protein. This sample has hundreds of thousands of distinct CDR3 sequences, with around 13% found just once. The V gene is TRBV7-2, the J gene TRBJ2-7; no clear D. This TCR derives from a girl aged 2-10 years with congenital amegakaryocytic thrombocytopenia, due to receive a stem cell transplant. The sample in question was PBMCs, obtained before TCRalphabeta/CD19-depleted stem cell transplant. CDR3 sequence (DNA): TGTGCCAGCAGCTTACCGTTCTACGAGCAGTACTTC. Its translation: CASSLPFYEQYF.